The 21 T cell receptor beta chains in this list originate from one sample, sequenced in a study of Ad26.COV2.S vaccination and SARS-CoV-2 variants (TCRdb year 2021). The treatment or condition label, as the study defines it: some 20 received Ad26.COV2.S at low or high dose, single or two shots; several received placebo; per-sample allocation not given. Repertoires of vaccine and placebo recipients were sequenced from samples collected on day 63 after the first injection. Library preparation used the immunoSEQ multiplex PCR assay. The source is immuneACCESS, and TCRdb retained only in-frame sequences with V and J called. Part of the clones is not carried over; for the studies checked, unresolved V genes explain less than half of this, and the remainder is unexplained. Present in this sample are about 350,000 clones, around 90% of which were seen just once. Of the sample, roughly 6% is held by the ten largest clones.

This specimen consisted of peripheral blood, obtained in a trial of Ad26.COV2.S vaccine versus placebo. The receptors stem from a person aged 18-65 years who received the Ad26.COV2.S COVID-19 vaccine or a placebo.

The rearrangement links TRBV19 to TRBJ2-7, with a tentative D call TRBD2 (6 bases). The CDR3 is 15 amino acids. The V and J ends lost 1 base and 3 bases respectively, with 13 bases between them. Germline V lookup: CDR1 LNHDA, CDR2 SQIVND (reference sequence). CDR3: CASSIVGSGLYEQYF. DNA of the CDR3: TGTGCCAGTAGTATAGTCGGTAGCGGACTCTACGAGCAGTACTTC.

The chain carries TRBV30 and TRBJ1-6, with 8 bases fitting TRBD1. The CDR3 is 15 residues long. Germline V gene data show CDR1 as GTSNPN and CDR2 as SVGIG (reference sequence). The V segment lost 2 bases and the J segment 9 bases; nucleotides outside the gene matches: 9. The chain's CDR3 is CAWSYPGTGRSPLHF. DNA of the CDR3: TGTGCCTGGAGTTATCCCGGGACAGGACGTTCACCCCTCCACTTT. Full variable domain (remainder filled in from reference TRBV30 and TRBJ1-6): SQTIHQWPATLVQPVGSPLSLECTVEGTSNPNLYWYRQAAGRGLQLLFYSVGIGQISSEVPQNLSASRPQDRQFILSSKKLLLSDSGFYLCAWSYPGTGRSPLHFGNGTRLTVT.

The chain has TRBV10-1 and TRBJ2-4; the D call may be TRBD1 or TRBD2 (6 bases each). This CDR3 is built from 21 residues. CDR1 and CDR2 from the germline V gene are WNHNN and SYGVQD (reference sequence). Trimming took 2 bases from V and 1 from J, leaving 27 bases between them. The DNA of the CDR3 is TGCGCCAGCAGTGAGAGGGGGGTTTGGGCAGGGAGGAGAAAGGCCAAAAACATTCAGTACTTC. Protein sequence: CASSERGVWAGRRKAKNIQYF.

V usage is TRBV30 and J usage is TRBJ2-3; 7 bases line up with TRBD2. The germline CDR1 and CDR2 sequences are GTSNPN and SVGIG (reference sequence). The CDR3 is 14 residues long. With V trimmed by 4 bases and J by 3 bases, 7 bases remained unmatched. CDR3 region: CAWTLGLVTDTQYF. CDR3 DNA sequence: TGTGCCTGGACCCTCGGACTAGTTACAGATACGCAGTATTTT.

The CDR3, as DNA: TGCGCCAGCAGCCAAGACGGTGTGGGTACGCAGTATTTT. Protein product: CASSQDGVGTQYF. The gene calls are TRBV4-3 and TRBJ2-3; D is undetermined. Germline values: CDR1 LGHNA, CDR2 YSLEER. V was pared by 0 bases and J by 8 bases, with 9 bases between. The CDR3 length is 13 residues.

The V and J genes are TRBV28 and TRBJ1-4, with D perhaps TRBD1 (5 bases). Germline-derived CDR1 and CDR2 are MDHEN and SYDVKM. Deletions cut 7 bases from V and 3 bases from J, with 21 bases between. The CDR3 has 17 amino acids. The CDR3, as DNA: TGTGCCAGCATCCCGTGGGACTCGAGTTCGGCTAATGAAAAACTGTTTTTT. This encodes CASIPWDSSSANEKLFF. The entire variable domain, with the rest obtained from reference TRBV28 and TRBJ1-4, is as follows: DVKVTQSSRYLVKRTGEKVFLECVQDMDHENMFWYRQDPGLGLRLIYFSYDVKMKEKGDIPEGYSVSREKKERFSLILESASTNQTSMYLCASIPWDSSSANEKLFFGSGTQLSVL.

V gene TRBV15 combines with J gene TRBJ1-5; 9 positions match TRBD1. The CDR3 totals 17 residues. The trim removed 3 bases at V and 1 base at J, leaving 7 bases unmatched. The germline CDR1 and CDR2 sequences are LNHNV and YYDKDF (reference sequence). The CDR3 reads CATSSGTGYRSNQPQHF. CDR3 in DNA: TGTGCCACCAGCAGCGGGACAGGGTATAGGAGCAATCAGCCCCAGCATTTT.

This clone appeared a single time. V is TRBV9 and J is TRBJ2-2, with TRBD1 matching over 7 bases. This CDR3 is 14 amino acids long. Germline V gene lookup returns CDR1 SGDLS and CDR2 YYNGEE. V shed 0 bases, J shed 8 bases, and the junction held 4 bases outside the gene matches. CDR3 sequence: CASSVDRGPGELFF. Written as DNA, the CDR3 is TGTGCCAGCAGCGTAGACAGGGGACCAGGGGAGCTGTTTTTT.

The chain couples TRBV5-1 to TRBJ1-2; 9 positions agree with TRBD1. V shed 0 bases, J shed 5 bases, and the junction held 5 bases outside the gene matches. The CDR3 is 15 amino acids. The V gene's germline CDR1 is SGHRS and CDR2 YFSETQ. The CDR3 loop is CASSLAGQGDYGYTF. The CDR3 DNA follows: TGCGCCAGCAGCTTGGCGGGACAGGGAGATTATGGCTACACCTTC.

The J gene is TRBJ1-5, the V gene TRBV30; D is possibly TRBD1 (5 bases). Germline V gene lookup returns CDR1 GTSNPN and CDR2 SVGIG (reference sequence). V dropped 1 base and J dropped 6 bases, with 13 bases sitting between them. CDR3 length: 14 residues. The CDR3 region is CAWSGGGEVQPQHF. The CDR3 bases are TGTGCCTGGAGTGGGGGGGGTGAGGTTCAGCCCCAGCATTTT.

The gene calls are TRBV28 and TRBJ1-4; tentative D call: TRBD1 (5 bases). The CDR3 runs to 10 residues. Trimming stripped 10 bases from V and 8 bases from J, with 8 bases between. The V gene's germline CDR1 is MDHEN and CDR2 SYDVKM. The CDR3 DNA reads as TGTGCCACCTGGGGGGAAAAACTGTTTTTT. This codes for CATWGEKLFF.

This chain joins TRBV4-3 and TRBJ1-6; D ambiguous. The CDR3 consists of 17 residues. V was shortened by 0 bases and J by 7 bases, with 16 bases between the two germline ends. The V gene's germline CDR1 is LGHNA and CDR2 YSLEER. CDR3 in amino acids: CASSQDLAGPANSPLHF. The CDR3 DNA reads as TGCGCCAGCAGCCAAGATTTAGCAGGCCCGGCGAATTCACCCCTCCACTTT.

The sample holds one count of this clone. The V and J genes are TRBV19 and TRBJ2-2; 9 nucleotides match TRBD1. Germline V gives CDR1 LNHDA, CDR2 SQIVND (reference sequence). The CDR3 consists of 15 residues. V shed 6 bases and J 4 bases; nucleotides not matched to a gene: 6. DNA for the CDR3: TGTGCCAGTAGCCTCGGACAGGGGAGCACCGGGGAGCTGTTTTTT. The encoded protein is CASSLGQGSTGELFF.

The chain has TRBV5-5 and TRBJ1-1, with D perhaps TRBD1 (5 bases). The CDR3 loop spans 14 amino acids. Trimming cost V 2 bases and J 2 bases, with 10 bases left between them. The germline V gene encodes CDR1 SGHKS and CDR2 YYEKEE (reference sequence). The CDR3 is CASSFGGFNTEAFF. The CDR3 DNA reads as TGTGCCAGCAGCTTCGGGGGGTTTAACACTGAAGCTTTCTTT.

The chain combines TRBV6-6 with TRBJ1-2, with D possibly being TRBD1 (5 bases). CDR3 size: 16 residues. The germline V gene encodes CDR1 MNHNY and CDR2 SVGAGI (reference sequence). The V and J ends lost 0 bases and 5 bases respectively, with 16 bases between them. CDR3 nucleotides: TGTGCCAGCAGTTACTCGATGTCTGGGGGTTTTTATGGCTACACCTTC. Encoded protein: CASSYSMSGGFYGYTF.

The chain employs TRBV10-3 and TRBJ1-5; D gene ambiguous. CDR3 length: 12 residues. The V gene's germline CDR1 is ENHRY and CDR2 SYGVKD. Trimming removed 8 bases at V and 3 bases at J, with 8 bases between. CDR3 protein: CAIGSPNQPQHF. In nucleotides, the CDR3 is TGTGCCATCGGCAGCCCCAATCAGCCCCAGCATTTT.

In this sample, this clone turned up once. V usage is TRBV18 and J usage is TRBJ2-1; no clear D. The germline CDR1 and CDR2 sequences are KGHSH and LQKENI. Trimming took off 1 base at V and 5 bases at J, with 3 bases between the two ends. The CDR3 covers 12 residues. This CDR3 is CASSPRDNEQFF. Written as DNA, the CDR3 is TGTGCCAGCTCACCACGGGACAATGAGCAGTTCTTC.

The rearrangement joins TRBV19 to TRBJ2-1; D possibly corresponds to TRBD2 (5 bases). V was trimmed by 6 bases and J by 4 bases, leaving 13 bases between them. The length of the CDR3 is 14 residues. CDR1 and CDR2 (germline): LNHDA, SQIVND (reference sequence). Here the CDR3 DNA reads TGTGCCAGTAGGCTAAACTCGGGGTACAATGAGCAGTTCTTC. Protein: CASRLNSGYNEQFF.

This clone was seen repeatedly, ten times or more. The V call is TRBV2, the J call TRBJ2-3; perhaps D is TRBD1 or TRBD2 (6 bases each). Trimming pared 6 bases from V and 1 base from J, leaving 14 bases between. The CDR3 runs 15 residues. CDR1 and CDR2 (germline): SNHLY, FYNNEI. The CDR3 region is CASRNRGTRTDTQYF. The CDR3 DNA sequence: TGTGCCAGCAGAAACCGCGGGACACGCACAGATACGCAGTATTTT. Full variable domain (remainder filled in from reference TRBV2 and TRBJ2-3): EPEVTQTPSHQVTQMGQEVILRCVPISNHLYFYWYRQILGQKVEFLVSFYNNEISEKSEIFDDQFSVERPDGSNFTLKIRSTKLEDSAMYFCASRNRGTRTDTQYFGPGTRLTVL.

The V call is TRBV30, the J call TRBJ2-2, with D maybe TRBD2 (7 bases). This CDR3 is built from 15 residues. The germline CDR1 and CDR2 sequences are GTSNPN and SVGIG (reference sequence). V was shortened by 3 bases and J by 5 bases, with 16 bases between the two germline ends. The CDR3 loop reads CAWSRGGFGTGELFF. CDR3 DNA: TGTGCCTGGAGCAGGGGAGGGTTCGGTACCGGGGAGCTGTTTTTT.

This chain links TRBV4-2 with TRBJ2-3, with D uncertain. This CDR3 spans 15 amino acids. Per the germline V gene, CDR1 is LGHNA and CDR2 is YNFKEQ. Trimming left V 2 bases short and J 4 bases short, with 13 bases between. CDR3 region: CASSQRRSDADTQYF. In nucleotides, the CDR3 is TGTGCCAGCAGCCAAAGACGCAGTGACGCAGATACGCAGTATTTT.